The clone carrying this T cell receptor beta chain was picked up a small number of times. Its specificity is unknown. The PCR employed 60 Vbeta primers together with 13 Jbeta primers. TCRdb keeps only in-frame clones here, not all; method: immunoSEQ multiplex PCR. Of about 200,000 clones detected, roughly 85% appear once; the ten largest clones hold about 2.3%. The source of the sample is a study of cytomegalovirus exposure and HLA in healthy donors. Study-wide findings and caveats: Researchers catalogued 164 TCR beta chains as cytomegalovirus-associated. Most CMV-associated TCR beta chains were later found to appear HLA-restricted. Immune exposure information comprised only CMV serostatus. In vitro, three CMV-associated chains proved specific for CMV antigens.

The CDR3 covers 17 residues. V shed 0 bases, J shed 4 bases, and the junction held 11 bases outside the gene matches. CDR1 is LGHNA and CDR2 is YNFKEQ in the germline V gene. The V gene is TRBV4-2, the J gene TRBJ1-2; 7 bases agree with TRBD1. The TCR was taken from a woman aged 50 to 60 in good health and CMV-seronegative. The sequencing sample was made of PBMCs. The CDR3 is CASSQDISGQAGYGYTF. CDR3 coding DNA: TGTGCCAGCAGCCAAGATATCTCCGGACAGGCCGGCTATGGCTACACCTTC.